This T cell receptor beta chain originates from a study of identifying expanded T cells in peripheral blood. Profiled with immunoSEQ multiplex PCR; TCRdb holds only in-frame clones, not every one. The sample consists of around 84,000 clones, over 85% of them appearing once. Germline CDR1 and CDR2: WSHSY and SAAADI. The germline V and J ends were trimmed by 7 bases and 6 bases, with 15 bases remaining between them. The CDR3 extends over 13 amino acids. The sequence came from a person between 18 and 70 years old in good health. V usage is TRBV10-2 and J usage is TRBJ1-1; D ambiguous. Sequencing used blood. CDR3 loop: CASTLGGVPEAFF. CDR3 DNA: TGCGCCAGCACCCTGGGTGGAGTCCCTGAAGCTTTCTTT.